The 5 T cell receptor beta chains listed next were all sequenced from one sample in a study of blood T cell repertoires in COVID-19. The protocol was immunoSEQ multiplex PCR, while the TCRdb copy is restricted to in-frame clones and leaves out a portion. The sample lists hundreds of thousands of clones; less than 90% were seen once. The sample consisted of PBMCs or T cells enriched from blood (not recorded which). The receptors originated from a woman between 45 and 60 years old in a cohort exposed to, infected with or recovered from COVID-19 (not recorded which).

This sequence joins TRBV6-5 and TRBJ1-5, with D unclear. CDR3 length: 14 residues. The germline V and J ends were trimmed by 6 bases and 3 bases, with 12 bases remaining between them. Germline CDR1 reads MNHEY; CDR2 reads SVGAGI. CDR3 sequence: CASRTTSPNQPQHF. DNA for the CDR3: TGTGCCAGCAGAACTACCAGTCCCAATCAGCCCCAGCATTTT.

This chain connects TRBV5-1 to TRBJ2-7, with TRBD1 matching over 8 bases. Germline loops: CDR1 SGHRS, CDR2 YFSETQ. The CDR3 has 15 amino acids. V gave up 0 bases and J gave up 3 bases; unmatched junction bases: 5. In DNA, the CDR3 is TGCGCCAGCAGCTTGGGGCAGGGGGCGGGCTACGAGCAGTACTTC. Protein product: CASSLGQGAGYEQYF.

There are a few counts of this clone. The CDR3 nucleotides read TGTGCCAGCAGCCCACACAGGGGCGGCGAGCAGTACTTC. It codes for CASSPHRGGEQYF. The chain recombines TRBV3-1 (or the pseudogene TRBV3-2) with TRBJ2-7; 7 nucleotides agree with TRBD1. Germline CDR1 reads LGHDT; CDR2 reads YNNKEL (reference sequence). The CDR3 has 13 amino acids. The V segment lost 4 bases and the J segment 6 bases; nucleotides outside the gene matches: 6.

This clone came up once. The J gene is TRBJ2-7, the V gene TRBV9, with D tentatively TRBD2 (5 bases). The germline CDR1 and CDR2 sequences are SGDLS and YYNGEE. V dropped 0 bases and J dropped 13 bases, with 17 bases sitting between them. This CDR3 is built from 13 residues. The CDR3, as DNA: TGTGCCAGCAGCGTAGAGGTTTGGTCGGGGTTATACTTC. Protein: CASSVEVWSGLYF.

The V and J genes are TRBV5-1 and TRBJ2-2; D might be TRBD1 (6 bases). The V end lost 2 bases, the J end lost 5 bases, and 16 bases lay between the germline ends. The CDR3 covers 16 residues. The germline CDR1 and CDR2 sequences are SGHRS and YFSETQ. For the CDR3, the DNA is TGCGCCAGCAGCTTCCAGCCCAGGGGAAGTACCGGGGAGCTGTTTTTT. It translates to CASSFQPRGSTGELFF.